This TCR beta chain was recovered during a study of beta chain features in type 1 diabetes (dated 2018 in TCRdb). Regarding the study in general: Patients and healthy donors did not differ in mean age, gender distribution, total cell number or subset yield. A total of 107,917,701 sorted cells were examined across all samples, and a strong correlation was observed between cell number per subset and RNA yield. In the study, recently diagnosed type 1 diabetes patients and matched healthy donors were compared on the TCRB repertoires of their sorted circulating CD4+ T cell subsets. Whereas all 30 or so donors provided naive and central memory subsets, regulatory and stem cell-like memory subsets were isolated from just 8 patients and about eight healthy donors. Findings and caveats that apply to the study as a whole: Shorter templates might have been favored by PCR, but patient and control samples were amplified and corrected together, so both groups would have been affected equally by any skew. At VDJ recombination sites, type 1 diabetes patients had fewer insertions and more deleted nucleotides, which implies abnormalities in thymic rearrangement. A moderate but significant shortening of TCRB CDR3 length was observed in type 1 diabetes patients in all four CD4+ subsets. Only small numbers of individuals were included in the HLA sub-analyses, which left unresolved whether HLA type had any influence on TCRB rearrangement. Because cDNA was sequenced instead of genomic DNA, highly expressing activated cells could be over-represented, though the groups showed no difference in activation or CD3 levels. Naive, central memory and regulatory TCRB repertoires appeared to be more similar among patients than among healthy donors.

A remark on this clone: Its antigen is not yet known. Per-nucleotide qualities are absent, and no much larger clonotype sits a single base away.

The germline V gene (reference sequence) specifies GTSNPN as CDR1 and SVGIG as CDR2. Clipping removes 2 bases from V and 2 bases from J, with 3 as the unmatched junction base count. From the cysteine through the phenylalanine, the CDR3 covers 13 amino acids. Solely the CDR3 DNA is kept, with 39 bases framed from the first base. A single peripheral blood draw of approximately 120 mL on average was collected from each donor into heparinised tubes. A BD FACSAria II and a panel including CD45RO, CCR7, CD25, CD127, CD95 and CD27 were used to sort naive, central memory, regulatory and stem cell-like memory CD4+ T cells. A purity above 98% was achieved for all sorted populations. PBMCs were separated immediately by Lymphoprep density gradient centrifugation and were stained directly, without being cultured. So that batch effects would be minimized, each experiment stained and sorted samples in pairs, pairing one healthy donor with one patient.

The entire amount of isolated RNA was reverse transcribed using the High Capacity cDNA Reverse Transcription Kit, so the sequenced TCRB transcripts were expressed ones. Naive, central memory and regulatory T cell samples underwent deep immunoSEQ sequencing, averaging roughly 3.5 million total reads per sample. After sorted cells were lysed in RLT buffer, RNA was extracted with DNase-treated RNeasy Micro or Mini kits, with the choice depending on cell number. Each cell subset was processed on its own to prevent cross-contamination, while patient and healthy donor samples were processed together. Using the immunoSEQ multiplex PCR, TCRB sequences were amplified from cDNA into 87-bp fragments spanning the CDR3 region. Sequencing of the amplicons was performed on the Illumina HiSeq platform. The original pipeline was this. PCR bias was computationally corrected using synthetic template baselines, reads within Hamming distance 2 were collapsed, and singletons that could not be merged were discarded. Reads were aligned against IMGT so that V, D and J genes, CDR3 length and insertions or deletions at six rearrangement sites could be assigned. Within each subset, clonotype counts were normalized to sorted cell number, and only after that were true diversity and Gini coefficients computed with the tcR R package. Repertoire sharing was quantified using the overlap coefficient calculated on TCRB nucleotide sequences. As a proxy for the pre-selection repertoire, out-of-frame TCRB sequences from naive cells were analyzed. TCRdb re-hosts the immuneACCESS table, in-frame sequences only. Its copies lack some clones; in the studies checked, an unresolved V gene accounts for under half of them, and the cause for the rest is not known. V and J calls and clone size are copied from that table; D and trimming were computed from the DNA. Counted in this sample were under 500,000 clones; approximately 30% of them appeared once. In total, the top ten clones hold around 0.065% of the sample.

Recombination connected TRBV30 to TRBJ2-7; TRBD1 agrees with 7 junctional bases. The sequence was obtained from a man between 18 and 35 years old in good health. Source material: naive CD4+ T cells from blood. The cell subset or site label of this sample denotes: true naive CD4+ T cells. The CDR3 loop reads CAWSSTGPYEQYF. The nucleotide sequence is TGTGCCTGGAGTTCGACAGGGCCCTACGAGCAGTACTTC.